This note documents a single T cell receptor beta chain sequence. Antigen: not known. A second PCR, run for roughly 6 to 11 cycles, used a sample-barcoded 5' primer plus a J-beta primer mix. TCRdb called the 5' RACE reads again in MiXCR, with one record for every CDR3 protein. The sample includes approximately 770,000 distinct CDR3 sequences, 58% seen only once; the top ten take approximately 23%. These data belong to a study of blood T cells in healthy people across ages. This CDR3 has 15 amino acids. The germline V gene encodes CDR1 ENHRY and CDR2 SYGVKD. V lost 0 bases and J lost 7, with 13 bases in between. Study outcomes and limitations: Comparison with aged donors showed that long-lived donors had more naive CD4+ cells and higher diversity. In older individuals, TCR beta diversity per million T cells was lower, falling roughly linearly with age.

The receptor was derived from a man aged 30 to 39 in good health. The sample consisted of blood. The gene calls are TRBV10-3 and TRBJ2-1; D assignment may be TRBD1 or TRBD2 (5 bases each). The CDR3 reads CAISESTGTNNEQFF. The CDR3 coding sequence is TGTGCCATCAGTGAGTCGACGGGGACCAATAATGAGCAGTTCTTC.